This T cell receptor (beta chain) appears in the sequencing data of a study of cytomegalovirus exposure and HLA in healthy donors. For the study at large: Among 350 to 500 genotyped donors, roughly 81% fell in the Caucasian-associated ancestry cluster. General study results and limits: The productive fraction for most TCR beta V segments was about 90% or about 30% in an earlier analysis.

This CDR3 comprises 15 residues. Looked up from germline, CDR1 is SGHDT and CDR2 is YYEEEE. V shed 5 bases and J 13 bases; nucleotides not matched to a gene: 18. PCR employed 60 Vbeta and 13 Jbeta primers. Some clones are missing from TCRdb's copy, which holds only in-frame ones; the method was immunoSEQ multiplex PCR. This sample yields fewer than 200,000 clones, of which 81% are seen a single time; around 14% belongs to the top ten. As concerns this clone: Antigen specificity is unknown.

The chain employs TRBV5-6 and TRBJ2-5; 9 nucleotides line up with TRBD1. Sequenced input: PBMCs. This sequence was found in a woman aged 45-65 years in good health and CMV-seronegative. This chain's CDR3 is CASSYTGTGPSIGYF. In DNA, the CDR3 is TGTGCCAGCAGTTATACCGGGACAGGGCCCTCTATCGGGTACTTC. Filled out from reference TRBV5-6 and TRBJ2-5, the complete variable domain reads DAGVTQSPTHLIKTRGQQVTLRCSPKSGHDTVSWYQQALGQGPQFIFQYYEEEERQRGNFPDRFSGHQFPNYSSELNVNALLLGDSALYLCASSYTGTGPSIGYFGPGTRLLVL.